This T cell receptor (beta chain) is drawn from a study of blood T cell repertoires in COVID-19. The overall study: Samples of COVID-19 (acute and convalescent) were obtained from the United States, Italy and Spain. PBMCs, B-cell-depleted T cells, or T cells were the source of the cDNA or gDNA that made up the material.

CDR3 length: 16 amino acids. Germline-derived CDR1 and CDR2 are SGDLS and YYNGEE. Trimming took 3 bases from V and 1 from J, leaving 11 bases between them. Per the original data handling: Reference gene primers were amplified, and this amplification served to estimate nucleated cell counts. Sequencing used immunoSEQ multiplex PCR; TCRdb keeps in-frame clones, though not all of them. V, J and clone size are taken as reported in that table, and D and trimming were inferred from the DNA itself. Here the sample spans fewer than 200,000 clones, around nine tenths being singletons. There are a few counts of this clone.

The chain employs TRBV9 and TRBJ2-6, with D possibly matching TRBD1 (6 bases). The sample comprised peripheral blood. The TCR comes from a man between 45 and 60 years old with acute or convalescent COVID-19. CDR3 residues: CASSETRGSGANVLTF. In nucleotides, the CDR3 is TGTGCCAGCAGCGAAACCAGGGGTTCTGGGGCCAACGTCCTGACTTTC.